What follows are 27 T cell receptor beta chains derived from one specimen sequenced in a study of technical replicates of blood from a few donors. Generated by immunoSEQ multiplex PCR, the TCRdb table keeps only in-frame clones and is missing some. Seen here are 100,000 or so clones, 90% to 96% observed once, and the top ten hold roughly 0.36%. The sample consisted of T cells isolated from PBMCs. The receptors here all came from a human donor in good health.

The chain has TRBV6-5 and TRBJ2-2; TRBD2 matches 8 bases. V shed 0 bases and J 9 bases; nucleotides not matched to a gene: 3. This CDR3 has 14 amino acids. Germline CDR1 MNHEY, CDR2 SVGAGI. CDR3 sequence reads: CASSYSGGGRELFF. The CDR3, as DNA: TGTGCCAGCAGTTACTCCGGGGGGGGCCGGGAGCTGTTTTTT.

The chain has TRBV5-4 and TRBJ2-3; TRBD2 agrees at 8 bases. Germline-derived CDR1 and CDR2 are SGHNT and YYREEE (reference sequence). V lost 6 bases, J lost 0 bases, and 6 bases stayed unmatched. The CDR3 contains 15 residues. CDR3 residues: CASNPSGFSTDTQYF. The CDR3 nucleotides read TGTGCCAGCAACCCTAGCGGGTTCAGCACAGATACGCAGTATTTT.

The chain carries TRBV30 and TRBJ2-1, with 10 bases identical to TRBD2. CDR1 and CDR2 (germline): GTSNPN, SVGIG (reference sequence). J was trimmed by 8 bases and V by 3 bases; bases with no gene match: 7. The CDR3 covers 14 residues. The CDR3 nucleotides are TGTGCCTGGAGACCTAGCGGGAGAATTTATGAGCAGTTCTTC. It translates to CAWRPSGRIYEQFF.

The chain joins TRBV5-6 to TRBJ1-3; TRBD1 matches at 7 bases. From germline, CDR1 is SGHDT and CDR2 YYEEEE. The CDR3 spans 15 residues. After removal of 4 bases from V and 3 bases from J, the junction contained 7 bases not matched to a gene. CDR3 sequence reads: CASSQGGADGNTIYF. DNA of the CDR3: TGTGCCAGCAGCCAGGGGGGCGCCGATGGAAACACCATATATTTT.

The chain joins TRBV5-1 to TRBJ2-7; D is unresolved. From germline, CDR1 is SGHRS and CDR2 YFSETQ. CDR3 length: 17 amino acids. V lost 4 bases and J lost 2, with 22 bases in between. This CDR3 is CASSNEVGGTTTYEQYF. In DNA, the CDR3 is TGCGCCAGCAGCAACGAAGTTGGCGGTACTACTACCTACGAGCAGTACTTC.

This clone appeared a single time. This chain uses TRBV4-1 with TRBJ2-5, with TRBD2 matching 16 bases. With V trimmed by 4 bases and J by 5 bases, 7 bases remained unmatched. Germline loops: CDR1 MGHRA, CDR2 YSYEKL. The CDR3 contains 17 residues. The CDR3 DNA reads TGCGCCAGCAGCCTGGGACTAGCGGGAGGGCCGGGGGAGACCCAGTACTTC. It is translated as CASSLGLAGGPGETQYF.

The chain has TRBV9 and TRBJ1-2; D perhaps matches TRBD1 (5 bases). V shed 7 bases and J shed 4 bases, with 17 bases lying between them. The CDR3 sequence is 14 residues long. CDR1 is SGDLS, CDR2 YYNGEE, per germline. The DNA of the CDR3 is TGTGCCAGCGGACGGCACGGGGGGAGCTATGGCTACACCTTC. This encodes CASGRHGGSYGYTF.

The CDR3: CASSLIPTGNYGYTF. The CDR3 DNA sequence: TGTGCCAGCAGCCTCATCCCGACAGGGAACTATGGCTACACCTTC. V is TRBV28 and J is TRBJ1-2; 7 nucleotides agree with TRBD1. Unmatched junction bases numbered 9, after V lost 6 bases and J lost 2 bases. The CDR3 runs 15 residues. CDR1 MDHEN and CDR2 SYDVKM come from the germline V gene.

The chain is built from TRBV6-1 and TRBJ2-7; 8 bases fit TRBD1. Germline assignment: CDR1 MNHNS and CDR2 SASEGT. This CDR3 is 15 amino acids long. The V gene end was trimmed by 6 bases and the J gene end by 2 bases; junction bases not matched to a gene: 9. This CDR3 reads CASSPSATGAYEQYF. For the CDR3, the DNA is TGTGCCAGCAGCCCTTCCGCGACAGGGGCCTACGAGCAGTACTTC.

V usage is TRBV10-2 and J usage is TRBJ2-7; 9 nucleotides agree with TRBD2. The CDR3 extends over 12 amino acids. V lost 8 bases and J lost 6; bases outside the gene matches: 5. The germline gives CDR1 WSHSY, CDR2 SAAADI. The CDR3 region has the DNA TGCGCCAGCCGGGGACTAGCTGGCGAGCAGTACTTC. This sequence encodes CASRGLAGEQYF.

This chain joins TRBV6-5 and TRBJ1-1, with D perhaps matching TRBD1 (5 bases). The CDR3 spans 14 residues. The V gene lost 6 bases and the J gene lost 3 bases, with 14 bases spanning the gap. Per germline, CDR1 MNHEY and CDR2 SVGAGI. CDR3 amino acids: CASSEGRQDTEAFF. The DNA for the CDR3 is TGTGCCAGCAGCGAGGGGAGGCAGGACACTGAAGCTTTCTTT.

The rearrangement joins TRBV7-3 to TRBJ2-1, with a possible D match to TRBD2 (5 bases). V lost 1 base and J 6 bases, leaving 7 bases between the germline ends. CDR3 length: 13 residues. Germline CDR1 and CDR2: SGHTA and FQGTGA. The CDR3 region has the DNA TGTGCCAGCAGCTTAAACCGGGGCAATGAGCAGTTCTTC. Amino acids: CASSLNRGNEQFF.

This chain connects TRBV12-5 to TRBJ1-5; D not resolved. Trimming took off 1 base at V and 11 bases at J, with 9 bases between the two ends. CDR3 length: 12 residues. Looked up from germline, CDR1 is LGHNT and CDR2 is FRNRAP. CDR3 in DNA: TGTGCTAGTGGTTTGGGTGCCGGGTCCCAGCATTTT. This encodes CASGLGAGSQHF.

J is TRBJ1-6 and V is TRBV6-5; D is undetermined. Germline loops: CDR1 MNHEY, CDR2 SVGAGI. V was clipped by 7 bases and J by 7 bases, with 11 bases between them. This CDR3 contains 13 residues. The CDR3 is CASTPGENSPLHF. CDR3 nucleotide sequence: TGTGCCAGCACTCCCGGAGAAAATTCACCCCTCCACTTT.

This chain uses TRBV4-3 with TRBJ2-5; D is perhaps TRBD1 (6 bases). This CDR3 has 15 residues. CDR1 is LGHNA and CDR2 is YSLEER in the germline V gene. V dropped 0 bases and J dropped 4 bases, with 12 bases sitting between them. The CDR3 sequence is CASSQDRGFGETQYF. In DNA form, the CDR3 reads TGCGCCAGCAGCCAAGATAGGGGGTTCGGAGAGACCCAGTACTTC.

This rearrangement joins TRBV7-9 to TRBJ1-4, with TRBD1 as a possible D gene (5 bases). Germline V gene lookup returns CDR1 SEHNR and CDR2 FQNEAQ (reference sequence). The CDR3 runs 15 residues. V shed 4 bases and J shed 4 bases, with 13 bases lying between them. Here the CDR3 reads CASSSNQGFNEKLFF. The CDR3 DNA sequence: TGTGCCAGCAGCTCCAATCAGGGCTTTAATGAAAAACTGTTTTTT.

The chain is built from TRBV16 and TRBJ2-1; D ambiguous. Trimming took off 2 bases at V and 5 bases at J, with 7 bases between the two ends. Per germline, CDR1 KGHSY and CDR2 FQNENV. The CDR3 runs 13 residues. CDR3 protein: CASSQRSDNEQFF. In DNA form, the CDR3 reads TGTGCCAGCAGCCAACGTTCTGACAATGAGCAGTTCTTC.

The chain joins TRBV11-2 to TRBJ2-5; no firm D call. This CDR3 comprises 13 residues. Germline values: CDR1 SGHAT, CDR2 FQNNGV. Trimming removed 4 bases at V and 5 bases at J, with 11 bases between. DNA of the CDR3: TGTGCCAGCAGCTCCGGAGCCCGGGAGACCCAGTACTTC. It is translated as CASSSGARETQYF.

The chain joins TRBV7-2 to TRBJ2-5; D gene uncertain. The CDR3 is 14 amino acids. Germline loops: CDR1 SGHTA, CDR2 FQGNSA. Between the trimmed V and J ends, which lost 3 bases and 1 base, there was a span of 9 bases. In DNA, the CDR3 is TGTGCCAGCAGCTTTAGAGCTACCCAAGAGACCCAGTACTTC. It yields the protein CASSFRATQETQYF.

The chain carries TRBV4-1 and TRBJ1-1; no definite D call. Germline assignment: CDR1 MGHRA and CDR2 YSYEKL. The CDR3 has 14 residues. V lost 4 bases and J lost 1, with 10 bases in between. The CDR3 here is CASSLRGQNTEAFF. Here the CDR3 DNA reads TGCGCCAGCAGCCTACGTGGCCAGAACACTGAAGCTTTCTTT.

The chain recombines TRBV7-2 with TRBJ2-3; D perhaps matches TRBD2 (6 bases). Trimming stripped 5 bases from V and 2 bases from J, with 11 bases between. Germline V gene data show CDR1 as SGHTA and CDR2 as FQGNSA. CDR3 length: 14 residues. The CDR3, as DNA: TGTGCCAGCAGCCCCGGGGGATTCACAGATACGCAGTATTTT. Protein: CASSPGGFTDTQYF.

The V call is TRBV30, the J call TRBJ2-7, with D tentatively TRBD1 (5 bases). Germline V gene data show CDR1 as GTSNPN and CDR2 as SVGIG (reference sequence). The CDR3 has 12 residues. Trimming pared 2 bases from V and 5 bases from J, leaving 10 bases between. The CDR3 loop is CAWSQGLDEQYF. The CDR3 DNA sequence: TGTGCCTGGAGTCAGGGATTAGACGAGCAGTACTTC.

The chain couples TRBV5-3 to TRBJ2-3; 7 bases line up with TRBD2. TRBV5-3 has ORF status, its function being uncertain. The CDR3 has 19 amino acids. J lost 1 base, V lost 1 base, and 15 bases had no gene match. CDR3 sequence (DNA): TGTGCCAGAAGCTTGTATGGGCTAGCGGAGAATAATTGCACAGATACGCAGTATTTT. Translation gives CARSLYGLAENNCTDTQYF.

This clone was picked up one time. The genes are TRBV5-1 and TRBJ2-1; D possibly corresponds to TRBD2 (7 bases). Germline-derived CDR1 and CDR2 are SGHRS and YFSETQ. Deletions cut 3 bases from V and 8 bases from J, with 36 bases between. The CDR3 contains 21 residues. For the CDR3, the DNA is TGCGCCAGCAGCTCCGCCGGGACTAACACTACTTCCCCGGGGGCCCATTATGAGCAGTTCTTC. This gives the protein CASSSAGTNTTSPGAHYEQFF.

The chain is built from TRBV9 and TRBJ1-2; 7 bases match TRBD1. The trim removed 4 bases at V and 8 bases at J, leaving 17 bases unmatched. Germline V gene lookup returns CDR1 SGDLS and CDR2 YYNGEE. The CDR3 is made up of 16 amino acids. Here the CDR3 reads CASSNNRQTGSGGYTF. The DNA for the CDR3 is TGTGCCAGCAGCAATAATAGGCAGACAGGGTCCGGAGGCTACACCTTC.

CDR3 nucleotide sequence: TGTGCCAGTAGTATAGGAGAGGCCAAAAACATTCAGTACTTC. Its translation is CASSIGEAKNIQYF. The V gene is TRBV19, the J gene TRBJ2-4; D gene ambiguous. Trimming took off 1 base at V and 1 base at J, with 5 bases between the two ends. This CDR3 spans 14 amino acids. In germline, CDR1 is LNHDA, CDR2 SQIVND (reference sequence).

The J gene is TRBJ2-6, the V gene TRBV18; 7 bases fit TRBD1. From germline, CDR1 is KGHSH and CDR2 LQKENI. The CDR3 is made up of 17 amino acids. The trim removed 4 bases at V and 1 base at J, leaving 7 bases unmatched. CDR3 in amino acids: CASSQYRGPSGANVLTF. The CDR3 DNA reads TGTGCCAGCTCACAGTACAGGGGACCTTCTGGGGCCAACGTCCTGACTTTC.